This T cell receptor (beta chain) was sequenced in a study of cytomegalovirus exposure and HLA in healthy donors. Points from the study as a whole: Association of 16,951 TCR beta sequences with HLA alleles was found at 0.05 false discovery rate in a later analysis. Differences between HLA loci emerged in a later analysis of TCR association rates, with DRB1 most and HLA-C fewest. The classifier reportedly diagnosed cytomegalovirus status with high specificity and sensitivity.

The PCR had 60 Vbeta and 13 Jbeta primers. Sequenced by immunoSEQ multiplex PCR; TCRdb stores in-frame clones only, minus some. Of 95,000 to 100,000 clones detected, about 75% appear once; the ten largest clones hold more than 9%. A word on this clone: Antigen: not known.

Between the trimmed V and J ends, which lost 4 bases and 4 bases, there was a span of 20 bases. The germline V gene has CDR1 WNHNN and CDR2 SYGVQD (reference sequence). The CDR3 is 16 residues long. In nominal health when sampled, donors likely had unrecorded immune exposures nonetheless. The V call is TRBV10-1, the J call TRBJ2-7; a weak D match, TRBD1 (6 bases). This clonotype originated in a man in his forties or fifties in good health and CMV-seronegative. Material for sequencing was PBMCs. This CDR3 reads CASSVNREFGLYEQYF. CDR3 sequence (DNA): TGCGCCAGCAGTGTTAACAGGGAGTTTGGCCTATACGAGCAGTACTTC.